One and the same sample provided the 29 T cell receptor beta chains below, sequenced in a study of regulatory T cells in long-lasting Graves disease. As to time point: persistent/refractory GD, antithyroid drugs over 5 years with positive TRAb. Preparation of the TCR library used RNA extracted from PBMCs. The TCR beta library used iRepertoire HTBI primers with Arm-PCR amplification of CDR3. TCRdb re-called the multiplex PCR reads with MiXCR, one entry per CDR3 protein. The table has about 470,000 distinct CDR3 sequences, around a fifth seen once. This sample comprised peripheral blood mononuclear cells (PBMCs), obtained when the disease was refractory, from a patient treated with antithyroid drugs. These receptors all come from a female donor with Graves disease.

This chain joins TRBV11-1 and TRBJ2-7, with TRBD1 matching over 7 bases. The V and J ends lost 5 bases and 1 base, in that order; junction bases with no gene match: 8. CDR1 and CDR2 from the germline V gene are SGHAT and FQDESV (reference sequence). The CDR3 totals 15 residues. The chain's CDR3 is CASSLTGVRSYEQYF. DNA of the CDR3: TGTGCCAGCAGCCTAACAGGGGTACGATCCTACGAGCAGTACTTC.

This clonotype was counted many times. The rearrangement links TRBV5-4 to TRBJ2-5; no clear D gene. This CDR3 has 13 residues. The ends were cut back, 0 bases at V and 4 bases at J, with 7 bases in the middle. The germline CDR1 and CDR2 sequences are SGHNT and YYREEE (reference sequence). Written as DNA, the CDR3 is TGTGCCAGCAGCTTGGTTTCCGGAGAGACCCAGTACTTC. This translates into CASSLVSGETQYF.

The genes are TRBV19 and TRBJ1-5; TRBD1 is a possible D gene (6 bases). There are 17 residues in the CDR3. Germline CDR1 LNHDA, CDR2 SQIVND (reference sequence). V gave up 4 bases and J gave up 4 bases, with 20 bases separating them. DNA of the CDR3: TGTGCCAGTAGTACTCCAGGGGACGAGGCAATGAATCAGCCCCAGCATTTT. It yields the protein CASSTPGDEAMNQPQHF.

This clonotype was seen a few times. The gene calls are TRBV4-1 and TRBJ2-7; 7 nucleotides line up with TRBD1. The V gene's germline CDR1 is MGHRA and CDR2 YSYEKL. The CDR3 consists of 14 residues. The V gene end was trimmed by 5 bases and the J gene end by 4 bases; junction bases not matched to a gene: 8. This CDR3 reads CASSNPGQIYEQYF. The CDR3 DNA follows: TGCGCCAGCAGCAATCCGGGACAGATATACGAGCAGTACTTC.

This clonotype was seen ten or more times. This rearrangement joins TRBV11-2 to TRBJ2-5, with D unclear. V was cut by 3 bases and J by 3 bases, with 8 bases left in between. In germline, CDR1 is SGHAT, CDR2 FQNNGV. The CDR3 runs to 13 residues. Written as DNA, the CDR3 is TGTGCCAGCAGCTTGGGGAAAGAAGAGACCCAGTACTTC. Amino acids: CASSLGKEETQYF.

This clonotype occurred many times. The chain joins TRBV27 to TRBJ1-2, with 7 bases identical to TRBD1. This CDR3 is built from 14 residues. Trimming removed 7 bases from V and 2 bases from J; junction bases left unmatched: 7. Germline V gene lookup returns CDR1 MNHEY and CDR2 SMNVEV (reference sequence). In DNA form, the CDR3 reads TGTGCCAGCACCCCGACAGGGAGGAACTATGGCTACACCTTC. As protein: CASTPTGRNYGYTF.

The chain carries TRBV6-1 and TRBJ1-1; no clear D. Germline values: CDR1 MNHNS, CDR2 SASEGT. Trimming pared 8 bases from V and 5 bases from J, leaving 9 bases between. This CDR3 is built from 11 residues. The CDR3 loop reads CASREATEAFF. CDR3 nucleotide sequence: TGTGCCAGCCGGGAAGCTACTGAAGCTTTCTTT.

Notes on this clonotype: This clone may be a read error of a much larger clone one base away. The DNA for the CDR3 is TGTGCCAGCAGTTTAAGAGGGATTCATGGCTACACCTTC. It encodes CASSLRGIHGYTF. The V and J genes are TRBV27 and TRBJ1-2, with D uncertain. Germline V gene data show CDR1 as MNHEY and CDR2 as SMNVEV (reference sequence). Between the trimmed V and J ends, which lost 2 bases and 6 bases, there was a span of 10 bases. This CDR3 has 13 amino acids.

The CDR3 loop reads CSVDRGSYGYTF. CDR3 DNA: TGCAGCGTCGACAGAGGATCCTATGGCTACACCTTC. The J gene is TRBJ1-2, the V gene TRBV29-1; D may be TRBD1 (5 bases). The CDR3 is made up of 12 amino acids. Trimming took off 6 bases at V and 4 bases at J, with 12 bases between the two ends. Germline CDR1 is SQVTM and CDR2 is ANQGSEA.

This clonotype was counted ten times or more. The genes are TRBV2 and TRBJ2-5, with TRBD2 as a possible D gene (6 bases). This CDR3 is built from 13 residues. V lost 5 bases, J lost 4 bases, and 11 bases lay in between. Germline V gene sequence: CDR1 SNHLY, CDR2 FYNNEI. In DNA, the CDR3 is TGTGCCAGCAGTACGACCGGGGGAGAGACCCAGTACTTC. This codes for CASSTTGGETQYF.

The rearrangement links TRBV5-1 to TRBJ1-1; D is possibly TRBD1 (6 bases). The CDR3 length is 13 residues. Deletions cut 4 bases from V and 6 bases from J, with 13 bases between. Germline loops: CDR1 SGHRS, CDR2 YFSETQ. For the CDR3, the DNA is TGCGCCAGCAGCCTGAGGGGGGACGCTGAAGCTTTCTTT. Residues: CASSLRGDAEAFF.

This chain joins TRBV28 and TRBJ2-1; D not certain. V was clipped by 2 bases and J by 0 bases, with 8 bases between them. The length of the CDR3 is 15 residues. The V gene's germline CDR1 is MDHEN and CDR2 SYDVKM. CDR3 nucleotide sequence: TGTGCCAGCAGTTTAGTTCAGAGCTCCTACAATGAGCAGTTCTTC. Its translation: CASSLVQSSYNEQFF.

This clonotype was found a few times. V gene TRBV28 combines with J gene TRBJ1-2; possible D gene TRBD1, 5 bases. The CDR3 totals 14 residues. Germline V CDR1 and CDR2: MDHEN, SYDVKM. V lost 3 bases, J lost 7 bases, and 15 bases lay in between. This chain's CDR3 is CASSLSRVASGYTF. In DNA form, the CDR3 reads TGTGCCAGCAGTTTGAGCAGGGTAGCTTCTGGCTACACCTTC.

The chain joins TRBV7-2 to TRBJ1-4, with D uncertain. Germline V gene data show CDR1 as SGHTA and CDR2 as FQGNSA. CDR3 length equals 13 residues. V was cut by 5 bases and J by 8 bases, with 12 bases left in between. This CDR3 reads CASSPPAREKLFF. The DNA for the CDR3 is TGTGCCAGCAGCCCCCCGGCGAGGGAAAAACTGTTTTTT.

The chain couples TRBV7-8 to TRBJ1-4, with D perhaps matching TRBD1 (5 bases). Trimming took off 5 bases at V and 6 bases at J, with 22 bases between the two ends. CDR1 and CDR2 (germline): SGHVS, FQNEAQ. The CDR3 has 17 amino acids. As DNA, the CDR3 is TGTGCCAGCAGCCATTCGTCGTGGGGCAGGGTCGATGAAAAACTGTTTTTT. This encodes CASSHSSWGRVDEKLFF.

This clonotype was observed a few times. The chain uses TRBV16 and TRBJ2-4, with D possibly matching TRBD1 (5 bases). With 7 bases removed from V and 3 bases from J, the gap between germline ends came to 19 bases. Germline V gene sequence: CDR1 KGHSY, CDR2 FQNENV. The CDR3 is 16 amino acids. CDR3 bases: TGTGCCAGCAACAAAGGAGACAGTTTTGTCAAAAACATTCAGTACTTC. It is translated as CASNKGDSFVKNIQYF. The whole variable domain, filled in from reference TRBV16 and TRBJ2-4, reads GEEVAQTPKHLVRGEGQKAKLYCAPIKGHSYVFWYQQVLKNEFKFLISFQNENVFDETGMPKERFSAKCLPNSPCSLEIQATKLEDSAVYFCASNKGDSFVKNIQYFGAGTRLSVL.

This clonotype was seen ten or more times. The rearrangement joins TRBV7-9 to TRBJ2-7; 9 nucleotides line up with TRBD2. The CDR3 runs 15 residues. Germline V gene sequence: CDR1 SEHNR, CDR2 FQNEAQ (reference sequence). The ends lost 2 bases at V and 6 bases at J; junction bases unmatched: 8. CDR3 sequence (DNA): TGTGCCAGCAGCTTAAGCGAACTAGCGGGTACCGAGCAGTACTTC. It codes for CASSLSELAGTEQYF.

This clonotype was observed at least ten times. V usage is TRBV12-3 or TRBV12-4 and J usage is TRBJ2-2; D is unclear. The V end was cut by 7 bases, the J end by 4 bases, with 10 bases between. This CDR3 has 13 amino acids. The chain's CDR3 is CASNPDFTGELFF. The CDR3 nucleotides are TGTGCCAGCAACCCTGACTTCACCGGGGAGCTGTTTTTT.

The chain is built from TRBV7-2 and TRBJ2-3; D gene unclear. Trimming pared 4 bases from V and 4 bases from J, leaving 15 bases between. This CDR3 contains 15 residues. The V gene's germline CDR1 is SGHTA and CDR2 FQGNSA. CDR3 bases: TGTGCCAGCAGCTCCATCGGCCTAACGGCAGATACGCAGTATTTT. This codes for CASSSIGLTADTQYF.

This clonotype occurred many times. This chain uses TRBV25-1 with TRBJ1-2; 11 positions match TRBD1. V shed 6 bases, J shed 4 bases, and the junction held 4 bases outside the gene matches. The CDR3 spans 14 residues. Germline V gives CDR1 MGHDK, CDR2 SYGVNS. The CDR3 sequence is CASSGTGGVYGYTF. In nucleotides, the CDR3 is TGTGCCAGCAGCGGGACAGGGGGAGTCTATGGCTACACCTTC.

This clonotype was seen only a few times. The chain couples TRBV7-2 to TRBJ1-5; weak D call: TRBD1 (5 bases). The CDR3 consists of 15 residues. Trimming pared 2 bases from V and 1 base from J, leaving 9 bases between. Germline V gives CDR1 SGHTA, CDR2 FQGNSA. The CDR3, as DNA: TGTGCCAGCAGCTTAACTAGGGACAGCAATCAGCCCCAGCATTTT. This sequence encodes CASSLTRDSNQPQHF.

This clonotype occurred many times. CDR3 protein: CAWSADRVEAFF. CDR3 coding DNA: TGTGCCTGGAGTGCAGACAGGGTGGAAGCTTTCTTT. The chain uses TRBV30 and TRBJ1-1; 7 bases align to TRBD1. V shed 1 base, J shed 8 bases, and the junction held 4 bases outside the gene matches. The CDR3 sequence is 12 residues long. Germline-derived CDR1 and CDR2 are GTSNPN and SVGIG (reference sequence).

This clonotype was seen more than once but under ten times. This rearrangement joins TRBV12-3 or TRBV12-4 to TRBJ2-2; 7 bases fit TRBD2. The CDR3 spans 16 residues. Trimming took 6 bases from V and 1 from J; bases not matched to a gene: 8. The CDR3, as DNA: TGTGCCAGCAGCGTAGATCCTAGCGGGAACACCGGGGAGCTGTTTTTT. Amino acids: CASSVDPSGNTGELFF.

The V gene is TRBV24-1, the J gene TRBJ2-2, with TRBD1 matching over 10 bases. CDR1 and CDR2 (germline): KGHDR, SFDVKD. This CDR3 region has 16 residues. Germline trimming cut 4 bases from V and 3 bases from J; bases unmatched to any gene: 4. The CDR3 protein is CATSETGTGDTGELFF. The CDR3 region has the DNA TGTGCCACCAGTGAGACCGGGACAGGGGACACCGGGGAGCTGTTTTTT.

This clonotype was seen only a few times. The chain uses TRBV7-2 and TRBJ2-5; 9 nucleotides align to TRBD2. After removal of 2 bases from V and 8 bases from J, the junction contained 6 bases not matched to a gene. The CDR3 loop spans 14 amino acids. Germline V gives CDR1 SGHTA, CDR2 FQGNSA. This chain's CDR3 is CASSLLLLAGTQYF. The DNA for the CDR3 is TGTGCCAGCAGCTTATTACTACTAGCGGGCACCCAGTACTTC.

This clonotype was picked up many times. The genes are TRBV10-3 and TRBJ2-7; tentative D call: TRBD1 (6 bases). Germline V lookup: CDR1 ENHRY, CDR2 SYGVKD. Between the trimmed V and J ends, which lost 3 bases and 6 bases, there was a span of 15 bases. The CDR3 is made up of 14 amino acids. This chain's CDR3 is CAISERVGDTEQYF. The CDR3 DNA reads TGTGCCATCAGTGAACGGGTGGGGGACACCGAGCAGTACTTC.

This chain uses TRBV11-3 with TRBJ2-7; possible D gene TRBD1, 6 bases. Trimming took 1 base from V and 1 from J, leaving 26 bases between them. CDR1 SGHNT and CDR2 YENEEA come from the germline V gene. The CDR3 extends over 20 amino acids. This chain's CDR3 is CASSLVAVGRLWDNSYEQYF. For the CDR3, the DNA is TGTGCCAGCAGCTTAGTCGCGGTGGGCAGATTGTGGGACAATTCCTACGAGCAGTACTTC.

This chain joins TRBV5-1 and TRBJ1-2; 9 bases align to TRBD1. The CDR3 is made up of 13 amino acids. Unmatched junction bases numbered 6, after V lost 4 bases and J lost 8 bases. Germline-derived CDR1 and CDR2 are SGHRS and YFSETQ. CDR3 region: CASSVGQGGGYTF. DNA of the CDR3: TGCGCCAGCAGCGTGGGACAGGGAGGCGGCTACACCTTC.

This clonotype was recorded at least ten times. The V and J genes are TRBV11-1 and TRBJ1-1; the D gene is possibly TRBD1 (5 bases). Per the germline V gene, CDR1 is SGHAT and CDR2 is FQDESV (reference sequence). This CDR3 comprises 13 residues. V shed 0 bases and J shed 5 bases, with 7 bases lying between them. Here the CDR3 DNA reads TGTGCCAGCAGCTTAGCCCGACAGACTGAAGCTTTCTTT. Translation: CASSLARQTEAFF.